One sample yielded the 27 T cell receptor beta chains listed below, sequenced in a study of OX40 agonist ivuxolimab in advanced cancers. Sequenced by immunoSEQ multiplex PCR; TCRdb stores in-frame clones only, minus some. The sample has 75,000 to 95,000 clones; roughly 90% are singletons. The sequenced sample was CD4+ or CD8+ T cells sorted from blood, obtained in a trial of the OX40 agonist ivuxolimab. Receptors originate from an adult with an advanced solid tumor such as melanoma, head and neck, liver or kidney cancer.

V gene TRBV9 combines with J gene TRBJ2-1; perhaps TRBD2 as D (7 bases). The CDR3 has 16 residues. The germline V gene has CDR1 SGDLS and CDR2 YYNGEE. Trimming took 1 base from V and 7 from J, leaving 18 bases between them. The CDR3 reads CASSVRGAREKNEQFF. The CDR3 DNA reads TGTGCCAGCAGCGTACGGGGGGCGCGGGAGAAAAATGAGCAGTTCTTC.

V and J are TRBV28 and TRBJ1-4, with D maybe TRBD1 (6 bases). Germline values: CDR1 MDHEN, CDR2 SYDVKM. With 5 bases removed from V and 8 bases from J, the gap between germline ends came to 18 bases. The CDR3 is 15 amino acids. The DNA for the CDR3 is TGTGCCAGCAGTACCCTACAGGGAAGTGGGGAAAAACTGTTTTTT. Its protein product is CASSTLQGSGEKLFF.

The chain is built from TRBV15 and TRBJ2-1; 8 nucleotides match TRBD1. Germline assignment: CDR1 LNHNV and CDR2 YYDKDF (reference sequence). V trimming: 9 bases; J trimming: 1 base; junction bases outside the gene matches: 8. The CDR3 has 15 amino acids. CDR3 coding DNA: TGTGCCACTCGGACAGGGATTGGATCCTACAATGAGCAGTTCTTC. Translated, it gives CATRTGIGSYNEQFF.

The chain employs TRBV6-5 and TRBJ1-4; D might be TRBD1 (6 bases). The V gene lost 6 bases and the J gene lost 2 bases, with 13 bases spanning the gap. Per the germline V gene, CDR1 is MNHEY and CDR2 is SVGAGI. CDR3 length: 15 residues. Here the CDR3 DNA reads TGTGCCAGCAGCAGTACAGGGCTCACTAATGAAAAACTGTTTTTT. Its translation: CASSSTGLTNEKLFF.

V and J are TRBV27 and TRBJ1-5; tentatively, D is TRBD1 (6 bases). The CDR3 runs to 15 residues. In germline, CDR1 is MNHEY, CDR2 SMNVEV (reference sequence). V lost 6 bases and J 7 bases, leaving 19 bases between the germline ends. The CDR3 coding sequence is TGTGCCAGCAGCAGATCAGGGGTTTCGGGGCAGCCCCAGCATTTT. It yields the protein CASSRSGVSGQPQHF.

The rearrangement links TRBV6-1 to TRBJ1-3, with D maybe TRBD1 (5 bases). The CDR3 length is 16 residues. Per the germline V gene, CDR1 is MNHNS and CDR2 is SASEGT. Between the trimmed V and J ends, which lost 2 bases and 0 bases, there was a span of 11 bases. CDR3 nucleotide sequence: TGTGCCAGCAGTGAATACGACAGAATCTCTGGAAACACCATATATTTT. It yields the protein CASSEYDRISGNTIYF.

DNA for the CDR3: TGCGCCAGCAGCCTTAGCGGGATGGGAGAGACCCAGTACTTC. The encoded protein is CASSLSGMGETQYF. The chain is built from TRBV10-2 and TRBJ2-5; 8 bases are shared with TRBD2. V lost 6 bases, J lost 4 bases, and 7 bases stayed unmatched. There are 14 residues in the CDR3. The V gene's germline CDR1 is WSHSY and CDR2 SAAADI.

This sequence joins TRBV11-2 and TRBJ1-2; no clear D. The CDR3 spans 11 residues. Germline CDR1 SGHAT, CDR2 FQNNGV. The V and J ends lost 6 bases and 4 bases respectively, with 6 bases between them. CDR3 amino acids: CASSSAYGYTF. DNA of the CDR3: TGTGCCAGCAGTAGTGCCTATGGCTACACCTTC.

This rearrangement joins TRBV28 to TRBJ2-7, with 7 bases matching TRBD1. The germline V gene has CDR1 MDHEN and CDR2 SYDVKM. The CDR3 spans 14 residues. The V and J ends lost 6 bases and 0 bases, in that order; junction bases with no gene match: 5. CDR3 in amino acids: CASRRTGLSYEQYF. As DNA, the CDR3 is TGTGCCAGCAGACGGACAGGCCTCTCCTACGAGCAGTACTTC.

The chain uses TRBV18 and TRBJ1-5; weak D call: TRBD1 (5 bases). The CDR3 sequence is 13 residues long. Germline-derived CDR1 and CDR2 are KGHSH and LQKENI. Trimming removed 6 bases from V and 1 base from J, with 7 bases in between. CDR3: CASSAGSNQPQHF. DNA of the CDR3: TGTGCCAGCTCTGCAGGGAGCAATCAGCCCCAGCATTTT.

This rearrangement joins TRBV15 to TRBJ1-6; D unresolved. Trimming left V 0 bases short and J 10 bases short, with 16 bases between. The CDR3 covers 16 residues. Germline CDR1 LNHNV, CDR2 YYDKDF (reference sequence). Here the CDR3 DNA reads TGTGCCACCAGCAGAGACGGGCTGGTCCAAGGATCACCCCTCCACTTT. Amino acid sequence: CATSRDGLVQGSPLHF.

This chain links TRBV4-2 with TRBJ2-3; weak D call: TRBD1 (5 bases). Looked up from germline, CDR1 is LGHNA and CDR2 is YNFKEQ. V was pared by 7 bases and J by 1 base, with 9 bases between. CDR3 length: 13 residues. The CDR3 loop reads CASKGVRTDTQYF. CDR3 coding DNA: TGTGCCAGCAAAGGGGTCCGCACAGATACGCAGTATTTT.

V is TRBV5-1 and J is TRBJ2-7; D gene unclear. CDR1 and CDR2 from the germline V gene are SGHRS and YFSETQ. The CDR3 runs 13 residues. V was clipped by 1 base and J by 1 base, with 6 bases between them. CDR3: CASSLQPSYEQYF. DNA for the CDR3: TGCGCCAGCAGCTTGCAACCGTCCTACGAGCAGTACTTC.

This clone occurred once. The V and J genes are TRBV6-5 and TRBJ1-1; no firm D call. The CDR3 covers 13 residues. CDR1 is MNHEY and CDR2 is SVGAGI in the germline V gene. Trimming pared 5 bases from V and 7 bases from J, leaving 14 bases between. In DNA, the CDR3 is TGTGCCAGCAGTAACGGGCCCGAGGGTGAAGCTTTCTTT. This translates into CASSNGPEGEAFF.

V is TRBV10-3 and J is TRBJ2-5, with D unresolved. The end of the DNA aligns better with TRBJ2-7, so the J call may be wrong. The germline gives CDR1 ENHRY, CDR2 SYGVKD. The CDR3 spans 12 residues. The CDR3 coding sequence is TGTGCCATCAGTCCAACGGTCTACGAGCAGTACTTC. Residues: CAISPTVYEQYF.

Points on this clone: This specimen includes other DNA sequences encoding the same CDR3. The chain employs TRBV9 and TRBJ2-3; 7 nucleotides match TRBD2. The CDR3 has 14 residues. V lost 0 bases to trimming and J lost 3 bases; unmatched junction nucleotides: 1. The germline CDR1 and CDR2 sequences are SGDLS and YYNGEE. CDR3 bases: TGTGCCAGCAGCGTAGCTAGCGGAACAGATACGCAGTATTTT. This codes for CASSVASGTDTQYF.

Here the CDR3 DNA reads TGTGCCAGCAGCGTCGACAGGGCGTCCCGGGAGCTGTTTTTT. Its protein is CASSVDRASRELFF. This chain links TRBV9 with TRBJ2-2; 7 bases are a match to TRBD1. Trimming cost V 2 bases and J 9 bases; bases outside gene matches: 7. Germline V gives CDR1 SGDLS, CDR2 YYNGEE. The CDR3 length is 14 residues.

The chain links TRBV7-3 to TRBJ2-7, with 7 bases identical to TRBD1. The germline gives CDR1 SGHTA, CDR2 FQGTGA. With V trimmed by 5 bases and J by 6 bases, 10 bases remained unmatched. The CDR3 runs 14 residues. The CDR3 DNA sequence: TGTGCCAGCAGCCCCCGGGACAGTGGACCCGAGCAGTACTTC. As protein: CASSPRDSGPEQYF. Complete variable domain (other parts from reference TRBV7-3 and TRBJ2-7): GAGVSQTPSNKVTEKGKYVELRCDPISGHTALYWYRQSLGQGPEFLIYFQGTGAADDSGLPNDRFFAVRPEGSVSTLKIQRTERGDSAVYLCASSPRDSGPEQYFGPGTRLTVT.

J is TRBJ2-7 and V is TRBV5-5; 9 bases line up with TRBD2. The length of the CDR3 is 16 residues. Trimming removed 0 bases from V and 1 base from J; junction bases left unmatched: 5. Germline CDR1 is SGHKS and CDR2 is YYEKEE (reference sequence). As DNA, the CDR3 is TGTGCCAGCAGCTTGGACCTAGCGGGGTCTTCCTACGAGCAGTACTTC. It is translated as CASSLDLAGSSYEQYF. Full variable domain (outside the CDR3, taken from reference TRBV5-5 and TRBJ2-7): DAGVTQSPTHLIKTRGQQVTLRCSPISGHKSVSWYQQVLGQGPQFIFQYYEKEERGRGNFPDRFSARQFPNYSSELNVNALLLGDSALYLCASSLDLAGSSYEQYFGPGTRLTVT.

This sequence joins TRBV6-5 and TRBJ2-1; unclear D gene. CDR1 is MNHEY, CDR2 SVGAGI, per germline. Trimming pared 1 base from V and 7 bases from J, leaving 8 bases between. This CDR3 has 13 residues. CDR3 DNA: TGTGCCAGCAGTTACTGGCGAGGAAATGAGCAGTTCTTC. Translated, it gives CASSYWRGNEQFF.

This chain links TRBV4-1 with TRBJ1-2; a weak D match, TRBD1 (6 bases). The CDR3 has 15 amino acids. V dropped 2 bases and J dropped 5 bases, with 15 bases sitting between them. Per the germline V gene, CDR1 is MGHRA and CDR2 is YSYEKL. CDR3 coding DNA: TGCGCCAGCAGCCAACTAACTACAGGGAGGTATGGCTACACCTTC. Encoded protein: CASSQLTTGRYGYTF.

This chain joins TRBV27 and TRBJ1-2, with 7 bases matching TRBD1. Germline assignment: CDR1 MNHEY and CDR2 SMNVEV (reference sequence). The CDR3 totals 16 residues. J was trimmed by 5 bases and V by 5 bases; bases with no gene match: 14. The CDR3, as DNA: TGTGCCAGCAGTGTAATCCCCTCGGCAGGGGGATATGGCTACACCTTC. Its protein product is CASSVIPSAGGYGYTF.

This chain joins TRBV9 and TRBJ2-7; no definite D call. The CDR3 loop spans 14 amino acids. Per germline, CDR1 SGDLS and CDR2 YYNGEE. V lost 4 bases and J 2 bases, leaving 13 bases between the germline ends. The CDR3 reads CASSPVGYTYEQYF. For the CDR3, the DNA is TGTGCCAGCAGCCCCGTTGGCTACACCTACGAGCAGTACTTC.

The rearrangement links TRBV19 to TRBJ2-7, with 11 positions matching TRBD1. In germline, CDR1 is LNHDA, CDR2 SQIVND (reference sequence). CDR3 length: 17 residues. V trimming: 5 bases; J trimming: 2 bases; junction bases outside the gene matches: 11. The CDR3 bases are TGTGCCAGTAGTGACAGCGAAGGGACAGGGGGGACCTACGAGCAGTACTTC. It encodes CASSDSEGTGGTYEQYF. The complete variable domain, with remaining parts taken from reference TRBV19 and TRBJ2-7, reads DGGITQSPKYLFRKEGQNVTLSCEQNLNHDAMYWYRQDPGQGLRLIYYSQIVNDFQKGDIAEGYSVSREKKESFPLTVTSAQKNPTAFYLCASSDSEGTGGTYEQYFGPGTRLTVT.

The chain recombines TRBV28 with TRBJ1-2, with a tentative D call TRBD1 (6 bases). Germline CDR1 and CDR2: MDHEN and SYDVKM. V dropped 6 bases and J dropped 7 bases, with 15 bases sitting between them. The length of the CDR3 is 13 residues. The CDR3 nucleotides are TGTGCCAGCAGGATGGCAGGGGCGCGTGGCTACACCTTC. It yields the protein CASRMAGARGYTF.

The chain couples TRBV11-2 to TRBJ2-1; D is ambiguous. This CDR3 has 16 residues. Germline V gene sequence: CDR1 SGHAT, CDR2 FQNNGV. V lost 1 base to trimming and J lost 0 bases, with 10 bases between them. In nucleotides, the CDR3 is TGTGCCAGCAGCTTAGGTCCAGAGCCCTCCTACAATGAGCAGTTCTTC. It is translated as CASSLGPEPSYNEQFF.

The chain links TRBV10-3 to TRBJ1-2, with 7 bases matching TRBD1. CDR1 is ENHRY, CDR2 SYGVKD, per germline. The CDR3 spans 16 residues. The V gene end was trimmed by 4 bases and the J gene end by 1 base; junction bases not matched to a gene: 9. CDR3 coding DNA: TGTGCCATCAGTGGTCCCTCTCAGGGGGATAACTATGGCTACACCTTC. This encodes CAISGPSQGDNYGYTF.